The rows below give T cell receptor beta chains drawn from one sample of a study of shared clonotypes between healthy human individuals. The assay was immunoSEQ multiplex PCR, and TCRdb's table has in-frame clones only and misses some. The sample holds over 800,000 clones, about 91% seen once. Material: naive CD8+ T cells sorted from blood. These receptors were obtained from a man under 40 in good health. CDR3s include the opening cysteine and the closing phenylalanine or tryptophan. A D gene is named only where the DNA matches it firmly. Clone size is shown for a subset of rows, as once, few, many or a class of expanded clone.

d_call j_call v_call clone_size cdr3_nt cdr3_aa
. TRBJ2-7 TRBV5-1 . TGCGCCAGCAGCTTACACGACCGCCCTATTTACGAGCAGTACTTC CASSLHDRPIYEQYF
TRBD2 TRBJ2-7 TRBV29-1 . TGCAGCGTTGTTAGCGGGAGCTCCTACGAGCAGTACTTC CSVVSGSSYEQYF
. TRBJ2-1 TRBV27 once TGTGCCAGCAGTTTATCGGAACTCTCTTACAATGAGCAGTTCTTC CASSLSELSYNEQFF
. TRBJ2-5 TRBV11-2 . TGTGCCAGCAGTTCCCGGGACCATCTCTCAGAGACCCAGTACTTC CASSSRDHLSETQYF
. TRBJ2-5 TRBV18 . TGTGCCAGCTCACCAATGACAGGTCAAGAGACCCAGTACTTC CASSPMTGQETQYF
TRBD2 TRBJ2-7 TRBV11-2 . TGTGCCAGCAGCCTGGGACTAGCCTACGAGCAGTACTTC CASSLGLAYEQYF
. TRBJ2-1 TRBV7-9 . TGTGCCAGCAGCTTAGACGGAAGCTCCTACAATGAGCAGTTCTTC CASSLDGSSYNEQFF
. TRBJ1-4 TRBV7-6 . TGTGCCAGCAGCCCGACTAATAATGAAAAACTGTTTTTT CASSPTNNEKLFF
TRBD1 TRBJ1-3 TRBV9 . TGTGCCAGCAGCCTGCAAGGGACAGGGGTAAACACCATATATTTT CASSLQGTGVNTIYF
. TRBJ1-5 TRBV9 once TGTGCCAGCAGCGTAGAGGCCGGAAATCAGCCCCAGCATTTT CASSVEAGNQPQHF
TRBD1 TRBJ1-5 TRBV2 . TGTGCCAGCACCCGAGCCGGGACAGGAGGCAATCAGCCCCAGCATTTT CASTRAGTGGNQPQHF
. TRBJ2-4 TRBV7-9 once TGTGCCAGCAGCTTACTGGTGACCGGGAACATTCAGTACTTC CASSLLVTGNIQYF
TRBD2 TRBJ2-1 TRBV15 . TGTGCCACCAGCAGAGAGACGGGAGGGTACAATGAGCAGTTCTTC CATSRETGGYNEQFF
. TRBJ1-1 TRBV11-2 . TGTGCCAGCAGCTTAGGACTTGGGCAGGAAGCTTTCTTT CASSLGLGQEAFF
. TRBJ2-3 TRBV11-2 . TGTGCCAGCAGCTTAGTCCCTAGGGGTGCAGATACGCAGTATTTT CASSLVPRGADTQYF
. TRBJ1-1 TRBV7-9 . TGTGCCAGCAGCCCAGTGGCCTGGAACACTGAAGCTTTCTTT CASSPVAWNTEAFF
TRBD1 TRBJ2-7 TRBV2 few TGTGCCAGCAGGGACAGGGGTTCCTACGAGCAGTACTTC CASRDRGSYEQYF
TRBD2 TRBJ2-2 TRBV6-6 few TGTGCCAGCAGTTACGAGCGGGAGAGCACCGGGGAGCTGTTTTTT CASSYERESTGELFF
. TRBJ1-5 TRBV2 . TGTGCCAGCAAGGTCGGGGGGACACTTTTGAAGCCCCAGCATTTT CASKVGGTLLKPQHF
. TRBJ2-1 TRBV7-9 once TGTGCCAGCAGCCCCTTGGAGGGGAATGAGCAGTTCTTC CASSPLEGNEQFF
. TRBJ2-1 TRBV2 few TGTGCCAGCAGCTCCACCGGGTCCCCTCGTGATGAGCAGTTCTTC CASSSTGSPRDEQFF
. TRBJ1-2 TRBV6-6 . TGTGCCAGCAGTTACTGGGCCCGGACAGCTAACTATGGCTACACCTTC CASSYWARTANYGYTF
. TRBJ2-5 TRBV7-9 . TGTGCCAGCAGCTTTGGAAATGGGGAGACCCAGTACTTC CASSFGNGETQYF
TRBD1 TRBJ1-2 TRBV11-2 . TGTGCCAGCAGCTCCTCCCCGGGGGACAGGGGCTATGGCTACACCTTC CASSSSPGDRGYGYTF
TRBD1 TRBJ2-2 TRBV28 . TGTGCCAGCAGTTTAACGAACAGGGGGCCCACCGGGGAGCTGTTTTTT CASSLTNRGPTGELFF
. TRBJ2-7 TRBV11-2 . TGTGCCAGCAGCTTAGTGGGAGAAGGCTACGAGCAGTACTTC CASSLVGEGYEQYF
TRBD2 TRBJ2-3 TRBV27 . TGTGCCAGCAGTACGAGGACTAGCGGAGGCACAGATACGCAGTATTTT CASSTRTSGGTDTQYF
. TRBJ2-7 TRBV5-1 . TGCGCCAGCAGTGTTGGCTCCTACGAGCAGTACTTC CASSVGSYEQYF
. TRBJ2-1 TRBV29-1 . TGCAGCGTTGAGGAGCGGAGCTCCTACAATGAGCAGTTCTTC CSVEERSSYNEQFF
. TRBJ2-7 TRBV6-4 . TGTGCCAGCAGAGGCCTGGACAGCTTTGTCTACGAGCAGTACTTC CASRGLDSFVYEQYF
. TRBJ2-7 TRBV27 . TGTGCCAGCAGTCCCTCCCGGACGTCCTACGAGCAGTACTTC CASSPSRTSYEQYF
. TRBJ2-7 TRBV29-1 . TGCAGCGTTGAAACCGTCCTCGGAAACTACGAGCAGTACTTC CSVETVLGNYEQYF
TRBD1 TRBJ2-7 TRBV7-2 . TGTGCCAGCAGCTTCGTTCAGGGGGCCTACGAGCAGTACTTC CASSFVQGAYEQYF